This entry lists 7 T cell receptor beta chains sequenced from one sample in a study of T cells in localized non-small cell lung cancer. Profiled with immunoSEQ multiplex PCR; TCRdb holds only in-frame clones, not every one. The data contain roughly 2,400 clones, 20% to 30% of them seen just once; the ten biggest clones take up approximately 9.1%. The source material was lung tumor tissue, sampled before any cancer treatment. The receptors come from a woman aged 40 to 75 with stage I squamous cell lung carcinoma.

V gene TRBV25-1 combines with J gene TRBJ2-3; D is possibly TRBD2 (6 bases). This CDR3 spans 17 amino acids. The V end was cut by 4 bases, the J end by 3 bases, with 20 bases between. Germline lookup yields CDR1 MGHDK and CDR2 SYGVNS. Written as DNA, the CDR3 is TGTGCCAGCAGTGGCCGTTTGAGGCGGGATCGGACAGATACGCAGTATTTT. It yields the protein CASSGRLRRDRTDTQYF.

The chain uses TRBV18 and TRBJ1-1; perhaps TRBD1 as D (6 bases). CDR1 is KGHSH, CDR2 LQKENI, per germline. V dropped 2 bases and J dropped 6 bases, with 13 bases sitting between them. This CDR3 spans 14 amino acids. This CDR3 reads CASSPSQGNAEAFF. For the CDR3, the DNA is TGTGCCAGCTCACCATCACAGGGAAACGCTGAAGCTTTCTTT.

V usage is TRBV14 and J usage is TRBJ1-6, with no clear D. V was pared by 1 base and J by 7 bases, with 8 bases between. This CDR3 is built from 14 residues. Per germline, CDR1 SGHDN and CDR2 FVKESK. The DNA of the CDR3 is TGTGCCAGCAGCCAAGGACGGCTAAATTCACCCCTCCACTTT. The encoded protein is CASSQGRLNSPLHF.

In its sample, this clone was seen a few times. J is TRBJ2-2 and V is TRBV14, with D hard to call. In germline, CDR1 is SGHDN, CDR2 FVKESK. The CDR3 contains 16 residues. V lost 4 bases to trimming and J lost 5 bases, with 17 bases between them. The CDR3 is CASSLLNRPTTGELFF. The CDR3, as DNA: TGTGCCAGCAGCCTTCTCAATCGTCCGACAACCGGGGAGCTGTTTTTT.

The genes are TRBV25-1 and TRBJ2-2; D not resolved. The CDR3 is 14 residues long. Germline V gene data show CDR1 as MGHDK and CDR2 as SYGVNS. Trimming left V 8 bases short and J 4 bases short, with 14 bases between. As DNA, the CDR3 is TGTGCCAGCCGGAAGGGCGTTGGCACCGGGGAGCTGTTTTTT. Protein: CASRKGVGTGELFF.

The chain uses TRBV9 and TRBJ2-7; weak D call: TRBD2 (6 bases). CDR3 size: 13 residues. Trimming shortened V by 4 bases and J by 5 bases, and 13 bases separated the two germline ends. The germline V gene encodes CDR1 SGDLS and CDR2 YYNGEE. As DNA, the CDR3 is TGTGCCAGCAGCTTATTGGAGGGCCACGAGCAGTACTTC. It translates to CASSLLEGHEQYF.

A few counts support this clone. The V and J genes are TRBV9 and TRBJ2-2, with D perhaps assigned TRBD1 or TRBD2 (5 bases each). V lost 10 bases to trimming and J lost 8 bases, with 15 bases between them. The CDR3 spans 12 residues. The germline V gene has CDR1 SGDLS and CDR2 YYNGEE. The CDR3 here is CAWGRSRGELFF. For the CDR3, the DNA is TGTGCCTGGGGACGGTCTAGAGGGGAGCTGTTTTTT.